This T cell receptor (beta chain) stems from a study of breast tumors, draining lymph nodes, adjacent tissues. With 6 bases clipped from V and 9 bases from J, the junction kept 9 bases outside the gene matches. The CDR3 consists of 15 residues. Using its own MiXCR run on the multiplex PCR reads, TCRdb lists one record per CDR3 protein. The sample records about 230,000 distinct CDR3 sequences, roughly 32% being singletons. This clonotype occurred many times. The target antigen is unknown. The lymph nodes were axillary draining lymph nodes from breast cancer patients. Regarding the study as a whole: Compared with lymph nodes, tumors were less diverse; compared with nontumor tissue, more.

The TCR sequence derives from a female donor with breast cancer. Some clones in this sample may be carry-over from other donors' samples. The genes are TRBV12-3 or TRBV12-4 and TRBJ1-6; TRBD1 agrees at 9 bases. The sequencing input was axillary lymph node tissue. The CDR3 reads CASSPGTGLGSPLHF. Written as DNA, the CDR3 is TGTGCCAGCAGCCCCGGGACAGGGTTGGGTTCACCCCTCCACTTT.